This TCR beta chain was observed in a study of cytomegalovirus exposure and HLA in healthy donors. Comment on this clone: Its target is unknown. At one boundary the junction diverges from the germline segment, which might be a read error.

Germline loops: CDR1 SGHKS, CDR2 YYEKEE (reference sequence). The CDR3 sequence is 17 residues long. PCR used 60 Vbeta primers and 13 Jbeta primers. The method was immunoSEQ multiplex PCR; TCRdb's version includes in-frame clones alone and lacks a portion of them. This sample yields hundreds of thousands of clones, of which 80% to 90% are seen a single time; about 3.1% belongs to the top ten. Study results and caveats: In a later analysis, specific HLA alleles were associated with about 18,000 TCR beta sequences at a 0.05 false discovery rate.

V usage is TRBV5-5 and J usage is TRBJ2-6, with D possibly matching TRBD1 (5 bases). Sequencing was carried out using PBMCs. This receptor was taken from a man under 40 in good health and CMV-seronegative. The CDR3 spells CASSLVTSNSGASVLTF. DNA of the CDR3: TGTGCCAGCAGCTTGGTCACTTCCAACTCTGGGGCCAGCGTCCTGACTTTC.